Below are 18 T cell receptor beta chains sequenced from a single sample in a study of Graves' ophthalmopathy and Graves' hyperthyroidism. TCR beta CDR3 regions were amplified from RNA transcripts. Following a first-round RT-PCR that used HTBI primers, a second-round multiplex PCR was carried out. Each CDR3 protein is one row after TCRdb ran MiXCR on the multiplex PCR reads. The sample has around 1.1 million distinct CDR3 sequences; roughly two fifths are singletons. The sample taken for sequencing was peripheral blood or thyroid tissue (not recorded which). The origin of the receptors is an adult man with Graves' hyperthyroidism.

This clonotype was counted ten times or more. The J gene is TRBJ2-6, the V gene TRBV9, with D maybe TRBD1 (5 bases). CDR1 is SGDLS and CDR2 is YYNGEE in the germline V gene. The V end lost 2 bases, the J end lost 0 bases, and 15 bases lay between the germline ends. The CDR3 spans 18 residues. In DNA form, the CDR3 reads TGTGCCAGCAGCGTGAGTGGCAGGGTCTTCTCTGGGGCCAACGTCCTGACTTTC. It yields the protein CASSVSGRVFSGANVLTF.

The V and J genes are TRBV29-1 and TRBJ2-2; D is unresolved. Trimming stripped 6 bases from V and 4 bases from J, with 15 bases between. Germline CDR1 and CDR2: SQVTM and ANQGSEA. The CDR3 extends over 14 amino acids. The CDR3 sequence is CSVRPVDGTGELFF. The CDR3 DNA follows: TGCAGCGTGAGGCCGGTCGATGGCACCGGGGAGCTGTTTTTT.

This clonotype has a handful of counts. This chain links TRBV3-2 with TRBJ2-7. TRBV3-2 is a listed pseudogene. CDR3 length: 12 amino acids. The CDR3 sequence: CASSQAEYEQYF. DNA for the CDR3: TGTGCCAGCAGCCAAGCGGAATACGAGCAGTACTTC.

The chain carries TRBV7-9 and TRBJ1-2; a weak D match, TRBD1 (6 bases). Trimming pared 5 bases from V and 5 bases from J, leaving 15 bases between. The CDR3 sequence is 14 residues long. Germline values: CDR1 SEHNR, CDR2 FQNEAQ (reference sequence). CDR3 DNA sequence: TGTGCCAGCAGCACCCGACAGGAGAAATATGGCTACACCTTC. Translation gives CASSTRQEKYGYTF.

The chain employs TRBV6-6 and TRBJ1-2; D call uncertain. Trimming removed 5 bases from V and 7 bases from J, with 23 bases in between. This CDR3 has 16 residues. Germline V gene sequence: CDR1 MNHNY, CDR2 SVGAGI (reference sequence). The CDR3 sequence is CASSKTWTDNLFGYTF. CDR3 DNA: TGTGCCAGCAGTAAGACCTGGACGGATAACCTCTTTGGCTACACCTTC.

This clonotype was observed at least ten times. The gene calls are TRBV7-9 and TRBJ2-5; D is unclear. The CDR3 covers 14 residues. Trimming stripped 1 base from V and 5 bases from J, with 11 bases between. Per germline, CDR1 SEHNR and CDR2 FQNEAQ (reference sequence). Here the CDR3 DNA reads TGTGCCAGCAGCTTAGAGGGTTTGAGGGAGACCCAGTACTTC. Its protein is CASSLEGLRETQYF.

The chain uses TRBV10-3 and TRBJ1-5; D call uncertain. The CDR3 is made up of 16 amino acids. V was trimmed by 3 bases and J by 0 bases, leaving 12 bases between them. Germline values: CDR1 ENHRY, CDR2 SYGVKD. CDR3: CAISERGSYSNQPQHF. CDR3 nucleotide sequence: TGTGCCATCAGTGAAAGAGGAAGTTATAGCAATCAGCCCCAGCATTTT.

This clonotype turned up a few times. The rearrangement links TRBV6-5 to TRBJ1-5; tentatively, D is TRBD1 (5 bases). This CDR3 has 15 residues. V lost 2 bases and J lost 5, with 13 bases in between. CDR1 and CDR2 (germline): MNHEY, SVGAGI. This CDR3 reads CASSYGRTWDQPQHF. The DNA for the CDR3 is TGTGCCAGCAGTTACGGTAGGACATGGGATCAGCCCCAGCATTTT.

This clonotype was found once. This chain uses TRBV19 with TRBJ2-7; D is perhaps TRBD1 or TRBD2 (5 bases each). V lost 11 bases to trimming and J lost 4 bases, with 21 bases between them. CDR3 length equals 14 residues. Germline V gene sequence: CDR1 LNHDA, CDR2 SQIVND (reference sequence). The CDR3 nucleotides read TGTGCCTCAGGTCCCCAGGGAGTAAATTACGAGCAGTACTTC. This codes for CASGPQGVNYEQYF.

This rearrangement joins TRBV11-2 to TRBJ1-2, with D hard to call. The CDR3 consists of 12 residues. Looked up from germline, CDR1 is SGHAT and CDR2 is FQNNGV. V shed 5 bases and J shed 8 bases, with 12 bases lying between them. CDR3 protein: CASSATPGGYTF. The CDR3 DNA reads as TGTGCCAGCAGCGCAACCCCGGGGGGCTACACCTTC.

In this sample, this clonotype turned up many times. The chain carries TRBV7-9 and TRBJ1-2; a weak D match, TRBD1 (6 bases). CDR1 and CDR2 (germline): SEHNR, FQNEAQ (reference sequence). Trimming took off 5 bases at V and 4 bases at J, with 20 bases between the two ends. This CDR3 has 16 residues. The CDR3 sequence: CASSPGDNTTPYGYTF. CDR3 bases: TGTGCCAGCAGCCCGGGGGACAACACGACCCCCTATGGCTACACCTTC.

This clonotype has at least ten counts. The rearrangement links TRBV7-9 to TRBJ1-1, with TRBD1 matching over 9 bases. Germline V CDR1 and CDR2: SEHNR, FQNEAQ (reference sequence). This CDR3 contains 15 residues. The V segment lost 5 bases and the J segment 4 bases; nucleotides outside the gene matches: 8. CDR3 loop: CASSDRDRVGTEAFF. The CDR3 nucleotides read TGTGCCAGCAGCGACCGGGACAGGGTTGGCACTGAAGCTTTCTTT.

V usage is TRBV12-3 or TRBV12-4 and J usage is TRBJ1-4; TRBD1 aligns across 9 bases. There are 17 residues in the CDR3. V lost 6 bases, J lost 8 bases, and 16 bases stayed unmatched. CDR3 nucleotide sequence: TGTGCCAGCAGCCCACCCCCGTTACAGGGGGCGTGGGAAAAACTGTTTTTT. Translation: CASSPPPLQGAWEKLFF.

This clonotype was picked up many times. The chain joins TRBV9 to TRBJ2-5, with D perhaps TRBD2 (5 bases). This CDR3 comprises 15 residues. Trimming pared 1 base from V and 1 base from J, leaving 11 bases between. Germline V gene data show CDR1 as SGDLS and CDR2 as YYNGEE. In nucleotides, the CDR3 is TGTGCCAGCAGCGTACGGGGTGCAGTCCAAGAGACCCAGTACTTC. Residues: CASSVRGAVQETQYF.

This clonotype was counted at least ten times. The rearrangement links TRBV7-2 to TRBJ1-1, with D possibly TRBD1 on 5 matching bases. This CDR3 region has 14 residues. V was pared by 5 bases and J by 1 base, with 11 bases between. Germline values: CDR1 SGHTA, CDR2 FQGNSA. The CDR3, as DNA: TGTGCCAGCAGCCGCCTCAGGGCGAACACTGAAGCTTTCTTT. Translating gives CASSRLRANTEAFF.

This clonotype was seen a handful of times. The chain recombines TRBV12-3 or TRBV12-4 with TRBJ1-2; D is uncertain. Between the trimmed V and J ends, which lost 4 bases and 4 bases, there was a span of 10 bases. The length of the CDR3 is 13 residues. CDR3 sequence (DNA): TGTGCCAGCAGTTACCGGAACATCTATGGCTACACCTTC. Translation: CASSYRNIYGYTF.

This clonotype was recorded at least ten times. The chain uses TRBV20-1 and TRBJ1-1; 10 positions match TRBD1. The CDR3 covers 14 residues. J lost 4 bases, V lost 5 bases, and 7 bases had no gene match. The germline V gene encodes CDR1 DFQATT and CDR2 SNEGSKA (reference sequence). CDR3 region: CSASWDRGGTEAFF. In DNA form, the CDR3 reads TGCAGTGCTTCGTGGGACAGGGGCGGCACTGAAGCTTTCTTT.

The sample holds many counts of this clonotype. The chain has TRBV7-9 and TRBJ1-1; D is unclear. Trimming cost V 6 bases and J 1 base, with 12 bases left between them. Germline V gene data show CDR1 as SEHNR and CDR2 as FQNEAQ (reference sequence). CDR3 length: 14 amino acids. The CDR3 loop reads CASSPREANTEAFF. DNA for the CDR3: TGTGCCAGCAGTCCCCGGGAGGCGAACACTGAAGCTTTCTTT.